This T cell receptor (beta chain) was profiled in a study of tumor-infiltrating lymphocytes in localized non-small cell lung cancer. For the study at large: Some samples were collected after neoadjuvant chemotherapy; smokers, never-smokers and several histologies were included.

V shed 1 base, J shed 7 bases, and the junction held 7 bases outside the gene matches. The CDR3 is 16 amino acids. CDR1 MNHEY and CDR2 SVGAGI come from the germline V gene. This clone came up a few times. Antigen specificity is unknown. The data were produced by immunoSEQ multiplex PCR, yet TCRdb's version contains in-frame clones alone and is incomplete. The sample shows roughly 10,000 clones, approximately 82% of them seen only once. Study-level results: Not all patients were TCR sequenced, owing to tissue quantity. Different pieces of the same tissue were used for each assay. Immunotypes IM1 and IM2 had similar TCR-derived T-cell fractions.

This receptor was obtained from a human donor with non-small cell lung cancer. This chain connects TRBV6-5 to TRBJ1-6; TRBD1 matches at 7 bases. Sequences were obtained from uninvolved lung tissue not adjacent to the tumor. Here the CDR3 reads CASSYYRGIPNSPLHF. In DNA, the CDR3 is TGTGCCAGCAGTTACTACAGGGGCATACCAAATTCACCCCTCCACTTT.